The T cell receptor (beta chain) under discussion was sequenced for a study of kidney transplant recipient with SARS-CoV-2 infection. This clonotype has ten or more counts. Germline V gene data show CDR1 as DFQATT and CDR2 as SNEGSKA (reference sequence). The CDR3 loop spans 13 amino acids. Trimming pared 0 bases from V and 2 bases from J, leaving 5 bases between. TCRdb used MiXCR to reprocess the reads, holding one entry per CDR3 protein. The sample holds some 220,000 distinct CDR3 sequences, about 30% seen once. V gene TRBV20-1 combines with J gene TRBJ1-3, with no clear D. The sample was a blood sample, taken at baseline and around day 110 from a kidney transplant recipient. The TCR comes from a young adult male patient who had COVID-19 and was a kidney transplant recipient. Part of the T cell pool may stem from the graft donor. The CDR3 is CSARDLAGNTIYF. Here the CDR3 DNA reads TGCAGTGCTAGAGATCTAGCTGGAAACACCATATATTTT.